This T cell receptor beta chain was observed in a study of T cells in Graves' hyperthyroidism and ophthalmopathy. Across the study: Blood was drawn when the patient was first diagnosed and still untreated.

This clonotype came up many times. Amplification targeted TCR beta CDR3 regions from RNA transcripts. Using the HTBI primer set, a first-round RT-PCR was run on the TCR CDR3. Via MiXCR, TCRdb re-called the multiplex PCR reads, giving one row per CDR3 protein. Among about 680,000 distinct CDR3 sequences listed, 35% were seen once. A patient was excluded if there was uncontrolled infection, other autoimmune disease, pregnancy or lactation. Deletions cut 0 bases from V and 3 bases from J, with 9 bases between. This CDR3 comprises 14 residues. The germline V gene encodes CDR1 MNHEY and CDR2 SVGAGI. V usage is TRBV6-5 and J usage is TRBJ2-7; unclear D gene. The source material was blood. This TCR derives from a woman between 35 and 50 years old with Graves' hyperthyroidism. DNA for the CDR3: TGTGCCAGCAGTTACTCGATCGGGTTCTACGAGCAGTACTTC. The encoded protein is CASSYSIGFYEQYF.